This TCR beta chain originates from a study of T cell responses to AZD1222 COVID-19 vaccine. Details on this clone: Its antigen is unknown.

In germline, CDR1 is SNHLY, CDR2 FYNNEI. V shed 2 bases, J shed 1 base, and the junction held 7 bases outside the gene matches. This CDR3 comprises 16 residues. Study observations and caveats: Among AZD1222 vaccinees, only 5 to 7 were seropositive at baseline. Only after the peak T cell response were repertoires sampled.

This table comes from immunoSEQ multiplex PCR, and its TCRdb copy is limited to in-frame clones, with some not included. Of approximately 190,000 clones listed, approximately 90% were seen once; the top ten hold roughly 0.99%. The TCR originated in an adult in good health. The chain employs TRBV2 and TRBJ1-1, with TRBD1 identical over 7 bases. Sequencing was performed on peripheral blood, taken on day 0 of AZD1222 vaccination. For the CDR3, the DNA is TGTGCCAGCAGTGAAAGGGACAGCAATTGGAACACTGAAGCTTTCTTT. Translation gives CASSERDSNWNTEAFF.